Included here is one T cell receptor (beta chain) sequence, with context. Its antigen is still unknown. No base quality information exists; no much larger clone differs at one position. As encoded in the germline V gene, CDR1 is MDHEN while CDR2 is SYDVKM. V and J are truncated by 5 bases and 15 bases respectively, leaving an intervening sequence of 14 bases. Including cysteine and phenylalanine, the CDR3 has 11 amino acids. CDR3 DNA only is kept here, 33 bases in frame from base 1. Collaborating institutions collected whole blood in K2EDTA tubes following their own protocols. For TCRbeta analysis, collaborators shipped samples as frozen whole blood, isolated PBMCs, or DNA extracted from either of those sample types. The data derive from a study of blood T cell repertoires in COVID-19 (dated by TCRdb to 2020 to 2021). Regarding the study in general: Samples covering the acute and convalescent phases of COVID-19 were provided by collaborators in the United States, Italy and Spain. The prospective study material was composed of cDNA or gDNA derived from T cells, B-cell-depleted T cells, or PBMCs. Deeply sampled blood TCRbeta repertoires from subjects exposed to, actively infected with, or recovered from COVID-19 were included in the dataset. The repertoires were released in a freely available public database intended as a resource for research on the immune response to SARS-CoV-2. The samples were drawn from two sources: the first 160 participants of the ongoing ImmuneRACE study, and 1,200 or so subjects contributed by 6 global collaborators. The sample metadata nearly always contained a de-identified subject ID, COVID-19 status, age in years and sex. Where available, HLA class I and class II types were obtained from metadata supplied by the sample provider rather than from assay-based typing. Study-wide conclusions, independent of this receptor: The amount of clinical and demographic metadata varied by source and participant and was provided uncurated.

TCRbeta CDR3 regions were amplified from genomic DNA using the immunoSEQ Assay, a bias-controlled multiplex PCR. As for how the authors treated the data: The number of nucleated cells in each sample was estimated by amplification of reference gene primers within the assay. Sequence reads were collapsed and filtered to measure the absolute abundance of every unique TCRbeta CDR3 rearrangement. For each sample, productive Simpson clonality was calculated by taking the square root of Simpson's diversity index across productive rearrangements. The source is immuneACCESS, and TCRdb retained only in-frame sequences with V and J called. Part of the clones is not carried over; for the studies checked, unresolved V genes explain less than half of this, and the remainder is unexplained. V and J calls plus clone size are reproduced from that table; the DNA served to infer D and trimming. The sample has 200,000 to 250,000 clones on record, 65% to 85% of them singletons. Around 13% of the sample lies in the top ten.

The specimen was peripheral blood. The clonotype originates from a human donor in a cohort sampled during active COVID-19. This chain joins TRBV28 to TRBJ1-5; a tentative D match to TRBD1 spans 5 bases. The nucleotide sequence is given as TGTGCCAGCAGTACGCCAGGGTATGGGCATTTT. The translation is CASSTPGYGHF.